Given below is one T cell receptor beta chain in context. cDNA was made from about 500 ng RNA using alpha and beta constant primers. Alpha and beta chain libraries were made separately by chain-specific third strand synthesis with multiplexing indices. Via MiXCR, TCRdb re-called the 5' RACE reads, giving one row per CDR3 protein. This repertoire shows around 26,000 distinct CDR3 sequences, 7.5% to 10% found once; its top ten account for 3.5% to 4.5%. This entry is derived from a study of HIV-infected patients and healthy controls. The CDR3 is 11 amino acids. Germline loops: CDR1 SQVTM, CDR2 ANQGSEA. Whole blood was used without fractionation, so all unsorted peripheral T cells were included.

Sequenced: blood. The chain uses TRBV29-1 and TRBJ1-1; D might be TRBD1 (5 bases). This TCR derives from an adult in good health. CDR3 DNA: TGCACCCTGGGGGTTATCACTGAAGCTTTCTTT. It encodes CTLGVITEAFF. The variable domain in full, completed from reference TRBV29-1 and TRBJ1-1, reads SAVISQKPSRDICQRGTSLTIQCQVDSQVTMMFWYRQQPGQSLTLIATANQGSEATYESGFVIDKFPISRPNLTFSTLTVSNMSPEDSSIYLCTLGVITEAFFGQGTRLTVV.